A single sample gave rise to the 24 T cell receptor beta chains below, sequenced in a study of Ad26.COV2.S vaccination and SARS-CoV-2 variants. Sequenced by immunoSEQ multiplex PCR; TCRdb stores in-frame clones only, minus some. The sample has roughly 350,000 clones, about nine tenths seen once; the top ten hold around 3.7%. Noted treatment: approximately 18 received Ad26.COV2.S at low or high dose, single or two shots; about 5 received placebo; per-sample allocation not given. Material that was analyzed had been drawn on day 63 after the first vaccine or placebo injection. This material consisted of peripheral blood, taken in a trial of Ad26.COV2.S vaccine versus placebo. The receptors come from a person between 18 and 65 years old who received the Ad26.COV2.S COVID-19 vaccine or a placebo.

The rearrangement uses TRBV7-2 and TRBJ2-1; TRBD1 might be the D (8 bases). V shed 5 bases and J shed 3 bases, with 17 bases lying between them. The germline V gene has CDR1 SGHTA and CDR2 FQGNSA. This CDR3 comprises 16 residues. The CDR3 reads CASSPGGGGYYNEQFF. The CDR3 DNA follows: TGTGCCAGCAGCCCAGGGGGCGGGGGTTACTACAATGAGCAGTTCTTC.

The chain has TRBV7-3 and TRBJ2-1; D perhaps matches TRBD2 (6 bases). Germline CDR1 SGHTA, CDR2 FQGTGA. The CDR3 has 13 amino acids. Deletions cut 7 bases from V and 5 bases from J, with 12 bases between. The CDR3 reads CASTRTNDNEQFF. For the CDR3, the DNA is TGTGCCAGCACCCGGACTAACGACAATGAGCAGTTCTTC.

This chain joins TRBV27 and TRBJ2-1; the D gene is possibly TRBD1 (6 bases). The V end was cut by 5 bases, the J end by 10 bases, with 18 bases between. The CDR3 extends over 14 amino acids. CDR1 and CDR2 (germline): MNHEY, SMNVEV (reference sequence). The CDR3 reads CASSMGHPGIEQFF. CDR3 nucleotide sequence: TGTGCCAGCAGTATGGGACACCCGGGAATAGAGCAGTTCTTC.

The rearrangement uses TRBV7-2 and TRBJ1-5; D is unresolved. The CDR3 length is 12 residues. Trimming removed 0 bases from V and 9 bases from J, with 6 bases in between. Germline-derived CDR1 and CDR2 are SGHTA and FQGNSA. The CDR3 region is CASSLARRPQHF. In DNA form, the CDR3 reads TGTGCCAGCAGCTTAGCCCGGCGGCCCCAGCATTTT.

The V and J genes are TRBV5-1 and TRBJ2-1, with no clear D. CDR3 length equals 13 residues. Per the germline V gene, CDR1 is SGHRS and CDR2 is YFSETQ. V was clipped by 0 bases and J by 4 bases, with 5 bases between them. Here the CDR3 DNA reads TGCGCCAGCAGCTTGGCTACTTACAATGAGCAGTTCTTC. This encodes CASSLATYNEQFF.

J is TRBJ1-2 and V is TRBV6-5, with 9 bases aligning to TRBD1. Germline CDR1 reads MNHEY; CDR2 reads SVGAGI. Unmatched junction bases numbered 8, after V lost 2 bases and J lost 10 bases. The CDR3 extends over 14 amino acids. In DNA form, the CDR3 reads TGTGCCAGCAGTTACCGTGGACAGGGGATTACCTACACCTTC. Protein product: CASSYRGQGITYTF.

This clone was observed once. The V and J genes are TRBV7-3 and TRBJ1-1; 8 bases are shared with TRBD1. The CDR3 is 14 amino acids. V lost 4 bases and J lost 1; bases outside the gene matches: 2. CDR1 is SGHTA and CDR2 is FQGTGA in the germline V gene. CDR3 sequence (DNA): TGTGCCAGCAGCTCGACAGGGGAGAACACTGAAGCTTTCTTT. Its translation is CASSSTGENTEAFF.

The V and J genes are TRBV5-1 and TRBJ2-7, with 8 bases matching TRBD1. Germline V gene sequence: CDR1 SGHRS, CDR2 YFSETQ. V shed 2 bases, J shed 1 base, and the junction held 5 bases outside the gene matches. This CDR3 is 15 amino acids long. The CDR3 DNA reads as TGCGCCAGCAGCTTTGGGACAGGATTGTCCTACGAGCAGTACTTC. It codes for CASSFGTGLSYEQYF. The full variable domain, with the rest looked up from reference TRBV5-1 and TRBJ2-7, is KAGVTQTPRYLIKTRGQQVTLSCSPISGHRSVSWYQQTPGQGLQFLFEYFSETQRNKGNFPGRFSGRQFSNSRSEMNVSTLELGDSALYLCASSFGTGLSYEQYFGPGTRLTVT.

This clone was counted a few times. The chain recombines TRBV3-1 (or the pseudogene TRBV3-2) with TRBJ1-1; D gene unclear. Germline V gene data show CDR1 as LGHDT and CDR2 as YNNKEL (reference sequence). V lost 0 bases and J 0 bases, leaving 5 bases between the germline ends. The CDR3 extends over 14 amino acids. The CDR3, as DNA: TGTGCCAGCAGCCAAGAAGGGTTGAACACTGAAGCTTTCTTT. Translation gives CASSQEGLNTEAFF.

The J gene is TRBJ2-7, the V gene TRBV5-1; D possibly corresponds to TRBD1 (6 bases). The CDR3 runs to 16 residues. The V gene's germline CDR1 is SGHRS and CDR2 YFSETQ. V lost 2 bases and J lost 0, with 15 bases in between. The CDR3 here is CASSLTTGRSSYEQYF. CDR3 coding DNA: TGCGCCAGCAGCTTAACGACAGGTAGGAGCTCCTACGAGCAGTACTTC.

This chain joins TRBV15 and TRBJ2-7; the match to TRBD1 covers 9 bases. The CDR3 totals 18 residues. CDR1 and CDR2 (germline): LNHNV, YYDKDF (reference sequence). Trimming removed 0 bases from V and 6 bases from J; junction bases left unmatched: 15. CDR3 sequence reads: CATSRDLPTGTGQSEQYF. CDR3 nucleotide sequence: TGTGCCACCAGCAGAGATCTACCAACCGGGACAGGGCAGAGCGAGCAGTACTTC. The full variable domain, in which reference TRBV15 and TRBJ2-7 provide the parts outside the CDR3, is DAMVIQNPRYQVTQFGKPVTLSCSQTLNHNVMYWYQQKSSQAPKLLFHYYDKDFNNEADTPDNFQSRRPNTSFCFLDIRSPGLGDTAMYLCATSRDLPTGTGQSEQYFGPGTRLTVT.

CDR3 in DNA: TGTGCCAGCAGTGAAGCGGGGGACAGGGGGCACGATGAGCAGTTCTTC. Amino acids: CASSEAGDRGHDEQFF. This chain links TRBV2 with TRBJ2-1, with TRBD1 matching 12 bases. With V trimmed by 0 bases and J by 8 bases, 5 bases remained unmatched. Germline V gives CDR1 SNHLY, CDR2 FYNNEI. The CDR3 spans 16 residues.

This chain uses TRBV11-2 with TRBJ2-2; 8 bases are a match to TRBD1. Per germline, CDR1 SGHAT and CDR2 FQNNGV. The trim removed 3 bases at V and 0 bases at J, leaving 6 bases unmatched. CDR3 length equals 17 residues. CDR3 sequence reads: CASSLWTGTPNTGELFF. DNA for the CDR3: TGTGCCAGCAGCTTGTGGACAGGGACCCCGAACACCGGGGAGCTGTTTTTT.

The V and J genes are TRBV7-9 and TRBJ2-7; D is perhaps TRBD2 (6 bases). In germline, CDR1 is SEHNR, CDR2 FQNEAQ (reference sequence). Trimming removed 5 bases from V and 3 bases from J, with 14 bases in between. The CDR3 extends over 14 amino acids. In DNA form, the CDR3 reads TGTGCCAGCAGCATCCAAACGACTAGCTACGAGCAGTACTTC. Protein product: CASSIQTTSYEQYF.

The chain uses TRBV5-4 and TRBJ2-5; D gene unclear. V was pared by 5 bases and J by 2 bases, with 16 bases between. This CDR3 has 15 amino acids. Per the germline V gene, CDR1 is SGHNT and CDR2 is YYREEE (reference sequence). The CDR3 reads CASSSASAGQETQYF. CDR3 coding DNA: TGTGCCAGCAGTTCCGCCTCGGCAGGACAAGAGACCCAGTACTTC.

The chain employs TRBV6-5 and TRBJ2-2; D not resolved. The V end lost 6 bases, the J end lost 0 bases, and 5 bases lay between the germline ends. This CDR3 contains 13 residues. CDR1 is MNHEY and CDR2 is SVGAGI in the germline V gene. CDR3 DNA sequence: TGTGCCAGCAGGACGGCGAACACCGGGGAGCTGTTTTTT. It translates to CASRTANTGELFF.

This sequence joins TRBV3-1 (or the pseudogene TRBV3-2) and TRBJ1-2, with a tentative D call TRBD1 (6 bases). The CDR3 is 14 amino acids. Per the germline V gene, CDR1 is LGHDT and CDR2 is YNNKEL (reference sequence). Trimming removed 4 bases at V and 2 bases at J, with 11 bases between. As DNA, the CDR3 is TGTGCCAGCAGCCTAGGGGGTTTAAACTATGGCTACACCTTC. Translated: CASSLGGLNYGYTF.

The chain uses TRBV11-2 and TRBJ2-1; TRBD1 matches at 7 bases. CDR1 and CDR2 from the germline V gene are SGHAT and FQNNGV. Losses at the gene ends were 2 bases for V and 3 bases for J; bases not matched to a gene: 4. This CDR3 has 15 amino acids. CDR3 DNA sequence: TGTGCCAGCAGCTTAAGGACAGGATTCTACAATGAGCAGTTCTTC. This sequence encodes CASSLRTGFYNEQFF.

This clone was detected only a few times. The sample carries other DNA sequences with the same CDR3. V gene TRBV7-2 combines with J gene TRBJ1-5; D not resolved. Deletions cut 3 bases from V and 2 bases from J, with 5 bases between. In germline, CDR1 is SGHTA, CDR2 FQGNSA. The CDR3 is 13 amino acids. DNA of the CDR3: TGTGCCAGCAGCTTGCGGGGCAATCAGCCCCAGCATTTT. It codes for CASSLRGNQPQHF.

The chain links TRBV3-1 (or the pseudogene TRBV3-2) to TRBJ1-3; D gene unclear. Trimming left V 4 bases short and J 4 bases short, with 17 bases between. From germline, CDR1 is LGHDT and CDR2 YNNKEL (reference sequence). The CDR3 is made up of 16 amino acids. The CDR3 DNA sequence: TGTGCCAGCAGCCCGGGTGGCGGAACTAAGGGAAACACCATATATTTT. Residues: CASSPGGGTKGNTIYF.

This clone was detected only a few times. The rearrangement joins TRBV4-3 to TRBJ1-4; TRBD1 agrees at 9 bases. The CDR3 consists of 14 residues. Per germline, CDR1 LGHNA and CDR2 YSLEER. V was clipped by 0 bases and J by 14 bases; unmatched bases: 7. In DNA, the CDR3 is TGCGCCAGCAGCCAAGATCGGGCCGGGACAGGGCTGTTTTTT. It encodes CASSQDRAGTGLFF.

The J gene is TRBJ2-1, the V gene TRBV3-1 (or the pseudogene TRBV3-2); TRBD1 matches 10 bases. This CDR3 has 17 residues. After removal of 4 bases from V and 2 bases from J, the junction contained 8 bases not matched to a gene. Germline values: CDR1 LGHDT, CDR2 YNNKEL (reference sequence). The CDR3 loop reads CASSPRPGTGAYNEQFF. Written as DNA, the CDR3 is TGTGCCAGCAGCCCACGTCCCGGGACAGGGGCCTACAATGAGCAGTTCTTC.

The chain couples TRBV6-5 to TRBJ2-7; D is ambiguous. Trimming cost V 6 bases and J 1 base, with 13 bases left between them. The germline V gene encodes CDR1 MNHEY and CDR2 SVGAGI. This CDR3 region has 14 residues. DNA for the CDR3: TGTGCCAGCAGCCCCGGCGTGGGATCCTACGAGCAGTACTTC. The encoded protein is CASSPGVGSYEQYF.

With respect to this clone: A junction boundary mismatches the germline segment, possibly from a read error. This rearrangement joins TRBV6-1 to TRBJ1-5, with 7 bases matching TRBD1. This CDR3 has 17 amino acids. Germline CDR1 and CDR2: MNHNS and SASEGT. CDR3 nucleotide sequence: TGTGCCAGCAGTGCCCGACAGGGACCTATTAGCCATCAGCCCCAGCATTTT. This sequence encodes CASSARQGPISHQPQHF.